This section outlines one T cell receptor beta chain sequence together with its context. V was cut by 2 bases and J by 6 bases, with 9 bases left in between. The CDR3 consists of 13 residues. In germline, CDR1 is PRHDT, CDR2 FYEKMQ (reference sequence). The sample originates from a study of blood T cell repertoires in COVID-19. Using immunoSEQ multiplex PCR, the repertoire was profiled, and TCRdb retains in-frame clones only, with some absent. The sample shows 250,000 to 350,000 clones, approximately 81% of them seen only once. V and J are TRBV13 and TRBJ2-3; D ambiguous. Material: PBMCs or T cells enriched from blood (not recorded which). The TCR sequence derives from a woman between 45 and 65 years old who had recovered from COVID-19. The CDR3 loop is CASSLFLSDTQYF. The CDR3 nucleotides read TGTGCCAGCAGCTTATTTCTTTCTGATACGCAGTATTTT. The full variable domain, in which reference TRBV13 and TRBJ2-3 provide the parts outside the CDR3, is AAGVIQSPRHLIKEKRETATLKCYPIPRHDTVYWYQQGPGQDPQFLISFYEKMQSDKGSIPDRFSAQQFSDYHSELNMSSLELGDSALYFCASSLFLSDTQYFGPGTRLTVL.